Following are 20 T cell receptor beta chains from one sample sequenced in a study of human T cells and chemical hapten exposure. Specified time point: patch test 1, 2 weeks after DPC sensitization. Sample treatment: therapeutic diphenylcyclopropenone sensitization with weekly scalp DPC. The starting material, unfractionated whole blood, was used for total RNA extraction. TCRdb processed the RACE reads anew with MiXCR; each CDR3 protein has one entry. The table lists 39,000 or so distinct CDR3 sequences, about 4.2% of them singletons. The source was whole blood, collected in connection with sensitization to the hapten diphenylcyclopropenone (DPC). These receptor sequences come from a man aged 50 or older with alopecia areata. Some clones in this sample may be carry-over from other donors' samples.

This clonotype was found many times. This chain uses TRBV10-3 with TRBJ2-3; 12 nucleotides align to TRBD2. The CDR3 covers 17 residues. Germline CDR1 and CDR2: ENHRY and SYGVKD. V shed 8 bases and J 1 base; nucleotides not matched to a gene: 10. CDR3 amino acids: CAIRLAGGPFGTDTQYF. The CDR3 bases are TGTGCCATCCGCCTAGCGGGAGGGCCGTTTGGCACAGATACGCAGTATTTT.

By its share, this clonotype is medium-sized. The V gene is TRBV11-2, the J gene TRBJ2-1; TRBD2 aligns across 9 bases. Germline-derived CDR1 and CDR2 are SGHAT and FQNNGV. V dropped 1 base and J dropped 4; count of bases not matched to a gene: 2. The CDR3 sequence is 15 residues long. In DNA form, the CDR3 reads TGTGCCAGCAGCTTAGGACTAGCGGAATACAATGAGCAGTTCTTC. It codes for CASSLGLAEYNEQFF. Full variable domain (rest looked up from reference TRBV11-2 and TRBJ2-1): EAGVAQSPRYKIIEKRQSVAFWCNPISGHATLYWYQQILGQGPKLLIQFQNNGVVDDSQLPKDRFSAERLKGVDSTLKIQPAKLEDSAVYLCASSLGLAEYNEQFFGPGTRLTVL.

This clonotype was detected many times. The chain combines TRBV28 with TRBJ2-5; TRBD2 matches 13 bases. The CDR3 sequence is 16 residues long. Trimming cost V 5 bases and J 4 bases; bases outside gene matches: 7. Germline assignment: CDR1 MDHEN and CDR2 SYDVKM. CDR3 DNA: TGTGCCAGCAGTCCGCGGGGACTAGCGGGATCAGAGACCCAGTACTTC. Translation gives CASSPRGLAGSETQYF.

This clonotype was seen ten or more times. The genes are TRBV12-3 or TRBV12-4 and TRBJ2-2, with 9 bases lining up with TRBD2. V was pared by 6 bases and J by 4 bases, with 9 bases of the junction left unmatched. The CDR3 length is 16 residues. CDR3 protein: CASRLTSGASTGELFF. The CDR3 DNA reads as TGTGCCAGCAGGTTGACTAGCGGAGCTTCCACCGGGGAGCTGTTTTTT.

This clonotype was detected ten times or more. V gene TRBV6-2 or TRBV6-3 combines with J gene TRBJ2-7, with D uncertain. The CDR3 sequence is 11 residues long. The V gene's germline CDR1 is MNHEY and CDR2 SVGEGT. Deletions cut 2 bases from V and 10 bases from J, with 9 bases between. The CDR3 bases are TGTGCCAGCAGTTACAGGGTGCACCAGTACTTC. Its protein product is CASSYRVHQYF.

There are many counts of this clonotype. CDR3 in amino acids: CASSPLRQGLSSDTQYF. The CDR3 region has the DNA TGTGCCAGCAGTCCCCTCAGACAGGGGCTGAGCTCAGATACGCAGTATTTT. The chain joins TRBV27 to TRBJ2-3; 8 bases align to TRBD1. J was trimmed by 4 bases and V by 5 bases; bases with no gene match: 14. This CDR3 is built from 17 residues. Per germline, CDR1 MNHEY and CDR2 SMNVEV (reference sequence).

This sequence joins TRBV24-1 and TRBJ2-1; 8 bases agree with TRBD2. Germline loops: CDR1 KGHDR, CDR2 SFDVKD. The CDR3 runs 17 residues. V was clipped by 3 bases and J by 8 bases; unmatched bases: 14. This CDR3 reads CATSDPSSSGRTDEQFF. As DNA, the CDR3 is TGTGCCACCAGTGATCCCTCTTCCAGCGGGAGAACGGATGAGCAGTTCTTC.

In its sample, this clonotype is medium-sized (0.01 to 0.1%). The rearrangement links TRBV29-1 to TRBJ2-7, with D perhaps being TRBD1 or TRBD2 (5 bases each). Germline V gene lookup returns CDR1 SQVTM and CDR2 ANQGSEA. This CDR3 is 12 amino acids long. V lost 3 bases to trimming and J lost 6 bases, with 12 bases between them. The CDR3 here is CSVDSRAGEQYF. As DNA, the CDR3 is TGCAGCGTTGATAGCAGGGCGGGCGAGCAGTACTTC.

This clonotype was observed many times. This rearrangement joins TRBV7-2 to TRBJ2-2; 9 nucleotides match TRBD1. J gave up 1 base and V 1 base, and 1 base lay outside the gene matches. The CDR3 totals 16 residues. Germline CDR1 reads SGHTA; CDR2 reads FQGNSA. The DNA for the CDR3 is TGTGCCAGCAGCTTAGGGGGACAGGGGAACACCGGGGAGCTGTTTTTT. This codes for CASSLGGQGNTGELFF.

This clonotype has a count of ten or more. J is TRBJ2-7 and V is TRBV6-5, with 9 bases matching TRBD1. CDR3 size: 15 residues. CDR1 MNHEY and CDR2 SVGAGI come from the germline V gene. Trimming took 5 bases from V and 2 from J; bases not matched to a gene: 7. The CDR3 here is CASSGRDREAYEQYF. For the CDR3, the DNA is TGTGCCAGCAGTGGGCGGGACAGGGAGGCCTACGAGCAGTACTTC.

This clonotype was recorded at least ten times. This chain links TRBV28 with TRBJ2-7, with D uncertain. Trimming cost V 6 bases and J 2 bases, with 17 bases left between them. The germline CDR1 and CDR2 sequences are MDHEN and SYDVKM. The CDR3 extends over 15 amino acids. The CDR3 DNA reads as TGTGCCAGCAGCACGAACTCCCCGGGTCCCTACGAGCAGTACTTC. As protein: CASSTNSPGPYEQYF.

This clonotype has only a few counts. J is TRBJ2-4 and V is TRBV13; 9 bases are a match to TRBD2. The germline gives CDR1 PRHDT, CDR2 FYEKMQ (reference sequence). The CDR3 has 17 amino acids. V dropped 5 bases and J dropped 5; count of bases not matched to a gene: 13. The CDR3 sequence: CASSRLLSGSSQNIQYF. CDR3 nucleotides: TGTGCCAGCAGCCGATTGCTTAGCGGGAGTTCTCAAAACATTCAGTACTTC.

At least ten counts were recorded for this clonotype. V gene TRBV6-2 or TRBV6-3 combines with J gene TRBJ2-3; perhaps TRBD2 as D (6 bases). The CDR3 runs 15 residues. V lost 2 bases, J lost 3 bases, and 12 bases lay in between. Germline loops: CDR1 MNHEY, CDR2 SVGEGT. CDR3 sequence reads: CASSYGVADTDTQYF. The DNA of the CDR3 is TGTGCCAGCAGTTACGGGGTAGCGGATACAGATACGCAGTATTTT.

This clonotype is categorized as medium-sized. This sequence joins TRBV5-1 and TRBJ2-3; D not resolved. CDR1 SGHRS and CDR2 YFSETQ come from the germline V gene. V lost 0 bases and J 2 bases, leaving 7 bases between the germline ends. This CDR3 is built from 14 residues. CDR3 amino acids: CASSLELDTDTQYF. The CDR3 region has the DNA TGCGCCAGCAGCTTGGAATTGGACACAGATACGCAGTATTTT.

DNA for the CDR3: TGCGCCAGCAGCCGCTGGGGGAACACCGGGGAGCTGTTTTTT. Translating gives CASSRWGNTGELFF. V usage is TRBV4-1 and J usage is TRBJ2-2; unclear D gene. Trimming took 4 bases from V and 1 from J, leaving 7 bases between them. The CDR3 has 14 residues. CDR1 MGHRA and CDR2 YSYEKL come from the germline V gene.

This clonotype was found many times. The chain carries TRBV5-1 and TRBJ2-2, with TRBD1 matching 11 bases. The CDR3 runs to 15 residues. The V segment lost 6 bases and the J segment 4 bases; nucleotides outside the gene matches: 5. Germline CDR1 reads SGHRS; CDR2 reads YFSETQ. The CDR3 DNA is TGCGCCAGCACAATTGGGACAGGGGGCACCGGGGAGCTGTTTTTT. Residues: CASTIGTGGTGELFF.

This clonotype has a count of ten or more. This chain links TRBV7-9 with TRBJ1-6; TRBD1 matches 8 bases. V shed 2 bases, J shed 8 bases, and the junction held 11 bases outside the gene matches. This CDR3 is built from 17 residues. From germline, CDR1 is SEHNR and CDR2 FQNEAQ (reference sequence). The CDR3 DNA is TGTGCCAGCAGCTTACGCAGGGGGCAACCCTCGGATTCACCCCTCCACTTT. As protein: CASSLRRGQPSDSPLHF.

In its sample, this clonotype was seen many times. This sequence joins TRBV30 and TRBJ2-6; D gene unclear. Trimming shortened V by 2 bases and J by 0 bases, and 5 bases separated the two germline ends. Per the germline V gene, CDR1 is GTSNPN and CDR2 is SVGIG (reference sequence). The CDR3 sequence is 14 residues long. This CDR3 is CAWSMDSGANVLTF. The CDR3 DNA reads TGTGCCTGGAGTATGGACTCTGGGGCCAACGTCCTGACTTTC.

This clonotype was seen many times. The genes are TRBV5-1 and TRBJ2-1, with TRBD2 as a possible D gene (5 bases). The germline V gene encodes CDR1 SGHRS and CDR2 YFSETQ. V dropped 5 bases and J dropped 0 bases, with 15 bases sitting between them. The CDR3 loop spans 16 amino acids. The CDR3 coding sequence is TGCGCCAGCAGTGCCGACGAGGGTAGCTCCTACAATGAGCAGTTCTTC. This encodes CASSADEGSSYNEQFF.

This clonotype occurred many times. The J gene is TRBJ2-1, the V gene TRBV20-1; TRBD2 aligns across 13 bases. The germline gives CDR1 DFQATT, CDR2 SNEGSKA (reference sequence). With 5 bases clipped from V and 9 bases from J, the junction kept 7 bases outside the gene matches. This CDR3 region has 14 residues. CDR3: CSAVGLAGEREQFF. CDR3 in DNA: TGCAGTGCTGTTGGACTAGCGGGAGAACGTGAGCAGTTCTTC.